These T cell receptor beta chains were read from a single sample in a study of cytomegalovirus exposure and HLA in healthy donors. Method: immunoSEQ multiplex PCR; TCRdb's copy keeps in-frame clones and lacks some. Here the sample spans 130,000 or so clones, approximately 87% being singletons. The sample taken for sequencing was PBMCs. The receptors stem from a woman aged 30 to 39 in good health and CMV-seronegative. The CDR3 runs from the conserved cysteine through the conserved F or W. D genes are given only for firm matches. The size entry is marked missing in some rows and otherwise reads once, few, many or a size class.

.,.,TRBV5-1,TRBJ2-7,TGCGCCAGCAGCTTGGCCCCGGCAGGGTCCTTTCCCTACGAGCAGTACTTC,CASSLAPAGSFPYEQYF
once,TRBD2,TRBV13,TRBJ2-5,TGTGCCAGCAGCCTAAATGTTCCGGGGGGGGCAGGAGAGACCCAGTACTTC,CASSLNVPGGAGETQYF
.,.,TRBV11-2,TRBJ2-7,TGTGCCAGCAGCTGGCGGGTCGAGCAGTACTTC,CASSWRVEQYF
.,TRBD1,TRBV2,TRBJ2-5,TGTGCCAGCAGGAACCGCCTTAGACAGGGACAAGAGACCCAGTACTTC,CASRNRLRQGQETQYF
.,.,TRBV6-4,TRBJ2-1,TGTGCCAGCAGATCCGGACAGAAAAACTCCTACAATGAGCAGTTCTTC,CASRSGQKNSYNEQFF
.,TRBD2,TRBV28,TRBJ2-6,TGTGCCAGCAGTTTTGGGGGGGTCAACGTCCTGACTTTC,CASSFGGVNVLTF
.,.,TRBV4-1,TRBJ2-7,TGCGCCAGCAGCCCCCAGGTAGGGGGGGGCGAGCAGTACTTC,CASSPQVGGGEQYF
.,TRBD2,TRBV14,TRBJ2-1,TGTGCCAGCAGTCTTACCGGGACTAGCCGACACAATGAGCAGTTCTTC,CASSLTGTSRHNEQFF
.,TRBD1,TRBV11-2,TRBJ1-2,TGTGCCAGCGGGGACAGATCGGATGGCTACACCTTC,CASGDRSDGYTF
.,.,TRBV30,TRBJ1-1,TGTGCCTGGAGTCGGGCGGACAGAGGGATCGAAGCTTTCTTT,CAWSRADRGIEAFF
once,.,TRBV7-9,TRBJ2-7,TGTGCCAGCAGCTTAGGGTCCCAGAAACCCTACGAGCAGTACTTC,CASSLGSQKPYEQYF
.,TRBD1,TRBV4-1,TRBJ1-3,TGCGCCAGCAGCCAGTGGGGGCCTGTGGGCAGGGGGTTCCCGAGCTCTGGAAACACCATATATTTT,CASSQWGPVGRGFPSSGNTIYF
.,.,TRBV7-9,TRBJ2-7,TGTGCCAGCAGCAAGGCGGAGGGCGGAGCCGGCGAGCAGTACTTC,CASSKAEGGAGEQYF
once,.,TRBV27,TRBJ2-2,TGTGCCAGCAAGCGGACGGGAACGAACACCGGGGAGCTGTTTTTT,CASKRTGTNTGELFF
.,.,TRBV28,TRBJ1-1,TGTGCCAGCAGTTTATTGGGGGGGTGGGGATCGAACACTGAAGCTTTCTTT,CASSLLGGWGSNTEAFF
.,TRBD2,TRBV27,TRBJ2-7,TGTGCCAGCAGTCCCGGACTAGCGGAATCCTACGAGCAGTACTTC,CASSPGLAESYEQYF
.,.,TRBV18,TRBJ2-1,TGTGCCAGCTCACCACCGCAACAGCCCTGGGAGCAGTTCTTC,CASSPPQQPWEQFF
.,.,TRBV10-3,TRBJ1-5,TGTGCCATCAGTGAGTCGGACAAGCAGCCCCAGCATTTT,CAISESDKQPQHF
.,TRBD1,TRBV19,TRBJ2-7,TGTGCCAGTAGTATAGGAACAGGGGCCGAGCAGTACTTC,CASSIGTGAEQYF
.,TRBD1,TRBV9,TRBJ2-7,TGTGCCAGCAGCGTAGGTTCCGGGACAGGGAACGAGCAGTACTTC,CASSVGSGTGNEQYF
.,.,TRBV5-6,TRBJ2-1,TGTGCCAGCAGCTCCCCCGGGAGCTCCTACAATGAGCAGTTCTTC,CASSSPGSSYNEQFF
.,TRBD1,TRBV19,TRBJ2-1,TGTGCCAGTAGTATTAGGGGACAGGGTCGGAATGAGCAGTTCTTC,CASSIRGQGRNEQFF
few,TRBD2,TRBV4-3,TRBJ2-7,TGCGCCAGCAGCCAAGAGATGGCGGGGGGTTCCTACGAGCAGTACTTC,CASSQEMAGGSYEQYF
.,.,TRBV10-3,TRBJ2-2,TGTGCCATCAATGGAAGGGACACCACCGGGGAGCTGTTTTTT,CAINGRDTTGELFF
few,TRBD2,TRBV4-1,TRBJ2-1,TGCGCCAGCAGCCAGACTAGCGGGGGGATTTACAATGAGCAGTTCTTC,CASSQTSGGIYNEQFF
.,.,TRBV5-1,TRBJ1-4,TGCGCCAGCAGCTGGACAGCAACTAATGAAAAACTGTTTTTT,CASSWTATNEKLFF
.,.,TRBV9,TRBJ1-4,TGTGCCAGCAGCGTAACCGGGAATGAAAAACTGTTTTTT,CASSVTGNEKLFF
few,.,TRBV29-1,TRBJ1-1,TGCAGCGTTGAAACAGAAATGAACACTGAAGCTTTCTTT,CSVETEMNTEAFF
.,.,TRBV5-1,TRBJ1-2,TGCGCCAGCGGTGGGGCACAGGGTAGTGGCTACACCTTC,CASGGAQGSGYTF
.,.,TRBV7-6,TRBJ1-1,TGTGCCAGCAGCTTAGGTTATCGAGCGGGACCCTACACTGAAGCTTTCTTT,CASSLGYRAGPYTEAFF
.,.,TRBV9,TRBJ1-2,TGTGCCAGCAGCCCTCTTAGGAGGAACTATGGCTACACCTTC,CASSPLRRNYGYTF